Below are 11 T cell receptor beta chains sequenced from a single sample in a study of T cell clonotyping in hematopoietic cell transplantation. Clones were sequenced by immunoSEQ multiplex PCR, and TCRdb holds only the in-frame ones, with some missing. This table has 25,000 to 30,000 clones, around 80% appearing once. Time point in this sample: recipient sample about 28 days before transplant, after cytoreduction. The source was peripheral blood mononuclear cells, collected before stem cell transplant. The receptors shown here come from a woman aged 55-70 years with acute myeloid leukemia. Some clones in this sample may be carry-over from other donors' samples.

The chain has TRBV14 and TRBJ1-2; D remains unclear. Trimming pared 1 base from V and 7 bases from J, leaving 13 bases between. Germline V gene lookup returns CDR1 SGHDN and CDR2 FVKESK. There are 14 residues in the CDR3. CDR3 amino acids: CASSQAPLMSGYTF. The DNA for the CDR3 is TGTGCCAGCAGCCAAGCACCTCTAATGAGTGGCTACACCTTC.

This clone was observed a few times. Other nucleotide sequences from this sample produce the same CDR3. CDR3 nucleotides: TGTGCCAGCAGCCCGGCGCGCACAGATACGCAGTATTTT. Protein sequence: CASSPARTDTQYF. The chain has TRBV9 and TRBJ2-3; no reliable D call. Germline V gene sequence: CDR1 SGDLS, CDR2 YYNGEE. The CDR3 totals 13 residues. V lost 4 bases and J 1 base, leaving 7 bases between the germline ends.

The gene calls are TRBV4-3 and TRBJ2-3; D remains unclear. Germline V gives CDR1 LGHNA, CDR2 YSLEER. The CDR3 spans 16 residues. V lost 5 bases, J lost 1 base, and 16 bases lay in between. CDR3 bases: TGCGCCAGCAGCGAGGCCACCCAATTTGGCACAGATACGCAGTATTTT. Its translation is CASSEATQFGTDTQYF.

The gene calls are TRBV13 and TRBJ2-7; 7 bases match TRBD1. The CDR3 is 13 amino acids. V gave up 5 bases and J gave up 6 bases; unmatched junction bases: 7. CDR1 PRHDT and CDR2 FYEKMQ come from the germline V gene (reference sequence). The CDR3 sequence is CASSLGQLGEQYF. The CDR3 DNA reads as TGTGCCAGCAGCCTGGGACAGTTAGGCGAGCAGTACTTC.

The chain employs TRBV12-5 and TRBJ1-1; D possibly corresponds to TRBD1 (5 bases). Germline V gene sequence: CDR1 LGHNT, CDR2 FRNRAP. The length of the CDR3 is 15 residues. Trimming took 6 bases from V and 2 from J, leaving 16 bases between them. The CDR3 DNA reads as TGTGCTAGTGGCCGCGGCCAGGGTCTTAACACTGAAGCTTTCTTT. Amino acids: CASGRGQGLNTEAFF.

Only one count was recorded for this clone. The chain joins TRBV7-3 to TRBJ1-1; D is perhaps TRBD1 (6 bases). Deletions cut 6 bases from V and 4 bases from J, with 15 bases between. CDR3 length: 14 residues. CDR1 is SGHTA, CDR2 FQGTGA, per germline. Written as DNA, the CDR3 is TGTGCCAGCAGTTCTACAGGGTTTGGCACTGAAGCTTTCTTT. It translates to CASSSTGFGTEAFF.

The chain couples TRBV7-6 to TRBJ1-5; 7 nucleotides agree with TRBD1. Germline assignment: CDR1 SGHVS and CDR2 FNYEAQ. The trim removed 5 bases at V and 4 bases at J, leaving 8 bases unmatched. The CDR3 has 15 amino acids. The CDR3 nucleotides read TGTGCCAGCAGCCCAGGACAGGTGGGAAATCAGCCCCAGCATTTT. It is translated as CASSPGQVGNQPQHF.

The chain employs TRBV19 and TRBJ1-3; TRBD1 might be the D (6 bases). Trimming cost V 3 bases and J 3 bases, with 12 bases left between them. Germline-derived CDR1 and CDR2 are LNHDA and SQIVND (reference sequence). The CDR3 is made up of 15 amino acids. The CDR3 here is CASSMEDRFGNTIYF. In DNA form, the CDR3 reads TGTGCCAGTAGTATGGAGGACAGATTTGGAAACACCATATATTTT.

The rearrangement joins TRBV29-1 to TRBJ2-7; 10 bases match TRBD2. CDR1 SQVTM and CDR2 ANQGSEA come from the germline V gene. V lost 6 bases, J lost 2 bases, and 10 bases stayed unmatched. The CDR3 totals 15 residues. The CDR3 DNA is TGCAGCGTCGGGACTAGCGTCCTTCCCACCTACGAGCAGTACTTC. Residues: CSVGTSVLPTYEQYF.

This rearrangement joins TRBV4-1 to TRBJ1-2, with 9 bases identical to TRBD1. This CDR3 is built from 17 residues. CDR1 is MGHRA and CDR2 is YSYEKL in the germline V gene. The J segment lost 2 bases and the V segment lost 0 bases, leaving 7 bases of the junction unmatched. The CDR3 region has the DNA TGCGCCAGCAGCCAAGATCTACAGGGGGCGAGGAACTATGGCTACACCTTC. The encoded protein is CASSQDLQGARNYGYTF.

V usage is TRBV6-5 and J usage is TRBJ2-7, with a weak D call TRBD2 (5 bases). In germline, CDR1 is MNHEY, CDR2 SVGAGI. This CDR3 has 15 amino acids. The V and J ends lost 2 bases and 5 bases respectively, with 16 bases between them. The CDR3 sequence: CASSYRPTGVHEQYF. CDR3 sequence (DNA): TGTGCCAGCAGTTACCGCCCCACCGGGGTCCACGAGCAGTACTTC.